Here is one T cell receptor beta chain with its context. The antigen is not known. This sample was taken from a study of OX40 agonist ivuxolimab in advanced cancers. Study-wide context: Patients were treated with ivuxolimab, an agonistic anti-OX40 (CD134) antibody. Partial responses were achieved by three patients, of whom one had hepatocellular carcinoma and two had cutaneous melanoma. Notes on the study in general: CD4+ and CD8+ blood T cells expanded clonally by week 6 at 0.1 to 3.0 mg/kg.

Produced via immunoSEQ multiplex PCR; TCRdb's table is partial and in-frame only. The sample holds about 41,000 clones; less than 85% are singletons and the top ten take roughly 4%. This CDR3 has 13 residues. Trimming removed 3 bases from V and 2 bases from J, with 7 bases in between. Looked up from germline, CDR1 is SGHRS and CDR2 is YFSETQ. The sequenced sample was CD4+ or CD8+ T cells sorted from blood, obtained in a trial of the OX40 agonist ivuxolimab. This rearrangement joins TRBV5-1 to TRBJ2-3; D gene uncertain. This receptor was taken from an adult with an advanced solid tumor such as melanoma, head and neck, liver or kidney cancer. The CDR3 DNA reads TGCGCCAGCAGCTCTCAGACCACAGATACGCAGTATTTT. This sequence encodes CASSSQTTDTQYF.